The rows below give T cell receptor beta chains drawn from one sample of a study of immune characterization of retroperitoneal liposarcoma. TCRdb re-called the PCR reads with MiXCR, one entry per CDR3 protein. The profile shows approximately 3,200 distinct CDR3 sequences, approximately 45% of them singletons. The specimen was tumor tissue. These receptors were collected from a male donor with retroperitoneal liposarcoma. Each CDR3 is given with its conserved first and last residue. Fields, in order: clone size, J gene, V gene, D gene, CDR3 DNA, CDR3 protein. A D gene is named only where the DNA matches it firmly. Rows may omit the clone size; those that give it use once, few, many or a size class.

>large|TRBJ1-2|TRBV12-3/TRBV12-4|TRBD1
TGTGCCAGCAGAACAGGGGGCGCGTTGGTGGATGGCTACACCTTC
CASRTGGALVDGYTF
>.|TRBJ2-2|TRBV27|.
TGTGCCAGCAGTGCGACAGGCACCGGGGAGCTGTTTTTT
CASSATGTGELFF
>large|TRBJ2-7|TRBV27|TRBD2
TGTGCCACCAAAGCGGGAGGGGGGTCTATGTACGAGCAGTACTTC
CATKAGGGSMYEQYF
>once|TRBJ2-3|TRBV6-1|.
TGTGCCAGCAGTGAAGGGATGGGGGATGGTACAGATACGCAGTATTTT
CASSEGMGDGTDTQYF
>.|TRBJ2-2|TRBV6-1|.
TGTGCCAGCAGTGAATGGGCAGTCACCGGGGAGCTGTTTTTT
CASSEWAVTGELFF
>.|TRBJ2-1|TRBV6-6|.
TGTGCCAGCAGTGGGTGGGGGAACGAGCAGTTCTTC
CASSGWGNEQFF
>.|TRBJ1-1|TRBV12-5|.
TGTGCTAGTGGTTATACAGGGTTAACTGAAGCTTTCTTT
CASGYTGLTEAFF
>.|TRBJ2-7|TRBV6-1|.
TGTGCCAGCAGTGAAGGCAGTGCCCACTACTACGAGCAGTACTTC
CASSEGSAHYYEQYF
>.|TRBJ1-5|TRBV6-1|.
TGTGCCAGCAGAGCTGTGGCGCTGACAGGTACCCTTAGTAGCAATCAGCCCCAGCATTTT
CASRAVALTGTLSSNQPQHF
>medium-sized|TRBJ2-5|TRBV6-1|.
TGTGCCAGCAGTGAAAGGGATGAGCAGTACTTC
CASSERDEQYF
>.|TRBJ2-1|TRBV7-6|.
TGTGCCAGCAGCTTACGACAGCAAGAGACCCAGTTCTTC
CASSLRQQETQFF
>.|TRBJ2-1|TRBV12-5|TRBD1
TGTGCTAGTGGTTTGGTACTTTTCAGGGGGCAAAACAATGAGCAGTTCTTC
CASGLVLFRGQNNEQFF
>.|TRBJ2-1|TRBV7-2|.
TGTGCCAGCAGCTTAGCGCCAAGGGGGAACTACAATGAGCAGTTCTTC
CASSLAPRGNYNEQFF
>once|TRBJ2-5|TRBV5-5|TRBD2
TGTGCCAGCAGCTCTAGCGGGGGACACCAAGAGACCCAGTACTTC
CASSSSGGHQETQYF
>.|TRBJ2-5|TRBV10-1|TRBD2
TGCGCCAGCAGCCCGGGACTAGCGCCCCAAGAGACCCAGTACTTC
CASSPGLAPQETQYF
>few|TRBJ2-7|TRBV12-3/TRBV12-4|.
TGTGCCAGCAGTTTTGCAGGGACCTCAAACAATGAGCAGTACTTC
CASSFAGTSNNEQYF
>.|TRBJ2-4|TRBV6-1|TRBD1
TGTGCCAGCTCGGGACAGGGGATAGCCAAAAACATTCAGTACTTC
CASSGQGIAKNIQYF
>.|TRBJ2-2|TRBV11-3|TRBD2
TGTGCCAGCAGCTTCGGACTAGCGGGGGGTACCGGGGAGCTGTTTTTT
CASSFGLAGGTGELFF
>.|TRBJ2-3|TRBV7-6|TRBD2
TGTGCTAGCAGCTTAGCCGCCTCTAGCGGCCCCACAGATACGCAGTATTTT
CASSLAASSGPTDTQYF
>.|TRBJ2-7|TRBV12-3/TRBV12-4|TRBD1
TGTGCCAGCACCTCATACGGGACAGGGGGCGTCTACGAGCAGTACTTC
CASTSYGTGGVYEQYF
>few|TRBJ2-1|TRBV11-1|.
TGTGCCAGCAGCGTACCCGGGTACTCTGGAGAGCAGTTCTTC
CASSVPGYSGEQFF
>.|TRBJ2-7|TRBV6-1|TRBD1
TGTGCCAGCAGTGTAGCCGGGACAGGGCCCTACGAGCAGTACTTC
CASSVAGTGPYEQYF
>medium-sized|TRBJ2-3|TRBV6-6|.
TGTGCCAGCAGTTACGAAAGCCCTAGCACAGATACGCAGTATTTT
CASSYESPSTDTQYF
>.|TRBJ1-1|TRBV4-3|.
TGCGCCAGCAGCCTCCTTGGCGGGACTGAAGCTTTCTTT
CASSLLGGTEAFF
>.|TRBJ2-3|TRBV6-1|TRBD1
TGTGCCAGCAGTGAATGGGGGACAGGGGGGACAGATACGCAGTATTTT
CASSEWGTGGTDTQYF
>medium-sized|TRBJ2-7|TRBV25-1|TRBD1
TGTGCCAGCAGTGAGCCGGGACAGCCCTACGAGCAGTACTTC
CASSEPGQPYEQYF
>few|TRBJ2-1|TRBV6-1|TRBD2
TGTGCCAGCAGACAGTTCGAGCGGGGTGCCTACAATGAGCAGTTCTTC
CASRQFERGAYNEQFF
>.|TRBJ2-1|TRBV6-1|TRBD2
TGTGCCAGCAGTGAGCCGGGGGGGTCCTACAATGAGCAGTTCTTC
CASSEPGGSYNEQFF
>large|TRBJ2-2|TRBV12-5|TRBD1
TGTGCTAGTGGGGGGCAGGGGGTCGGGGAGCTGTTTTTT
CASGGQGVGELFF
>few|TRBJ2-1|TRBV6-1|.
TGTGCCGGGTTTTGGATGGCCGACCAGTTCTTC
CAGFWMADQFF
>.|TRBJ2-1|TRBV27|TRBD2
TGTGCCAGCAAGGATAGCGGGAGTAGCTCCTACAATGAGCAGTTCTTC
CASKDSGSSSYNEQFF
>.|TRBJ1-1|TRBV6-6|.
TGTGCCAGCAGTAGCCCTCGGGTGAACACTGAAGCTTTCTTT
CASSSPRVNTEAFF
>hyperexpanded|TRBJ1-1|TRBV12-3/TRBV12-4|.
TGTGCCAGCAGTTTAGCGGGACTCACTGAAGCTTTCTTT
CASSLAGLTEAFF
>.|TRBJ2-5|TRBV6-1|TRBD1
TGTGCCAGCAGTGGAGAGACAGGGTGGGGTGAGACCCAGTACTTC
CASSGETGWGETQYF
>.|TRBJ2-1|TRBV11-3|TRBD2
TGTGCCAGCAGCCCTATAGCGGGATCTTACAATGAGCAGTTCTTC
CASSPIAGSYNEQFF
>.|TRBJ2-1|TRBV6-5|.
TGTGCCAGCAGTTACTTCAGGGGTTACAATGAGCAGTTCTTC
CASSYFRGYNEQFF
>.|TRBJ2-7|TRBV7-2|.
TGTGCCAGCAGCTTAGGTTTCGGGAGCGAGCAGTACTTC
CASSLGFGSEQYF
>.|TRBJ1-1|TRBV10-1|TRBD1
TGCGCCAGCAGTGATGCCGGGACAGCTAACACTGAAGCTTTCTTT
CASSDAGTANTEAFF
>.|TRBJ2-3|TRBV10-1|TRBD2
TGCGCCAGCAGTGTTACTAGCGGCACAGATACGCAGTATTTT
CASSVTSGTDTQYF
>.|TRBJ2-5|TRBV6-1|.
TGTGCCAGCAGCCCTCGGGACCCCTTAGAGACCCAGTACTTC
CASSPRDPLETQYF
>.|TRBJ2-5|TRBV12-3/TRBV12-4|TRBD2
TGTGCCAGCAGTTTAGGACTAGCGGGAGATGAGCAGTACTTC
CASSLGLAGDEQYF
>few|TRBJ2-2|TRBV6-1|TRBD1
TGTGCCATTCAGGGGGATGACACCGGGGAGCTGTTTTTT
CAIQGDDTGELFF
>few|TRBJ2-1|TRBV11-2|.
TGTGCCAGCAGCTTAGAGGGAGCTTCCTACAATGAGCAGTTCTTC
CASSLEGASYNEQFF
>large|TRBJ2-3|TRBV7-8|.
TGTGCCAGCAGCTTACTAGCGGATACGCAGTATTTT
CASSLLADTQYF
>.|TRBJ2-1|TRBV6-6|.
TGTGCCAGCAGTGACCGGGCAACCAACTACAATGAGCAGTTCTTC
CASSDRATNYNEQFF
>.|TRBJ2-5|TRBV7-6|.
TGTGCCAGCAGCTTTAACGAAGCGCAGATTGAGCAGTACTTC
CASSFNEAQIEQYF
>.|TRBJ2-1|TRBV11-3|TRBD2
TGTGCCAGCAGCTTAGGAACTAGCGGGGTCTACAATGAGCAGTTCTTC
CASSLGTSGVYNEQFF